The clone carrying this T cell receptor (beta chain) appeared a few times. The target antigen is unknown. Germline V gene sequence: CDR1 LNHDA, CDR2 SQIVND (reference sequence). Trimming shortened V by 8 bases and J by 10 bases, and 11 bases separated the two germline ends. The CDR3 spans 10 residues. The PCR ran on 60 Vbeta and 13 Jbeta primers. Measured with immunoSEQ multiplex PCR; TCRdb has only the in-frame clones, and not every one. The profile shows over 150,000 clones, roughly 70% of them singletons. The data derive from a study of cytomegalovirus exposure and HLA in healthy donors. Findings and limits, study-wide: The authors listed roughly 150 TCR beta chains as cytomegalovirus-associated. One variant, a missense change in DCLRE1C, was linked in a later analysis to TCR beta V- and J-gene trimming. Earlier analysis looked at TCR beta V segments, and most were productive about 87% or about 30% of the time. In a later analysis, across HLA loci, associated TCR counts were highest for DRB1, lowest for HLA-C.

Sequenced sample: PBMCs. This chain links TRBV19 with TRBJ1-1, with D tentatively TRBD1 (6 bases). The clonotype comes from a woman aged 25 to 39 in good health and CMV-seronegative. The CDR3 bases are TGTGCCAGTTGGGACACCGCAGCTTTCTTT. Encoded protein: CASWDTAAFF.